This T cell receptor (beta chain) was observed in a study of blood T cells in healthy people across ages. Study conclusions and caveats: The study lacked donor CMV status, which possibly confounded expanded clonotype changes.

A note on this clonotype: Its cognate antigen is unknown.

CDR1 and CDR2 from the germline V gene are MNHEY and SVGEGT. The CDR3 has 14 amino acids. With V trimmed by 7 bases and J by 3 bases, 8 bases remained unmatched. The use of a sample-barcoded 5' primer and a J-beta primer mix characterized a second PCR of about 6 to 11 cycles. Each cDNA was tagged by a template-switch adaptor containing 12 random nucleotides. Each of the samples gave a minimum of 2.5 million paired-end reads that contained CDR3. TCRdb re-derived calls from the 5' RACE reads in MiXCR, one entry per CDR3 protein. Of 590,000 or so distinct CDR3 sequences listed, roughly 31% are singletons.

The sample comprised blood. The chain joins TRBV6-2 or TRBV6-3 to TRBJ1-1; 7 bases align to TRBD1. This TCR was sampled from an elderly woman in good health. The CDR3 coding sequence is TGTGCCAGCACCCCGACAGGGTTTCACACTGAAGCTTTCTTT. This gives the protein CASTPTGFHTEAFF.